This T cell receptor beta chain was recorded in a study of identifying expanded T cells in peripheral blood. V dropped 9 bases and J dropped 9 bases, with 20 bases sitting between them. CDR3 size: 14 residues. Germline CDR1 is SGHAT and CDR2 is FQDESV (reference sequence). Profiled with immunoSEQ multiplex PCR; TCRdb holds only in-frame clones, not every one. The data contain about 91,000 clones, 70% to 90% of them seen just once; the ten biggest clones take up approximately 4%. This receptor was identified in a person between 18 and 75 years old in good health. Sequences were obtained from blood. V usage is TRBV11-1 and J usage is TRBJ2-2; a possible D gene is TRBD1 (7 bases). For the CDR3, the DNA is TGTGCCAGTCGACGGACAGGAGGGGGCCGGGAGCTGTTTTTT. Its protein product is CASRRTGGGRELFF.